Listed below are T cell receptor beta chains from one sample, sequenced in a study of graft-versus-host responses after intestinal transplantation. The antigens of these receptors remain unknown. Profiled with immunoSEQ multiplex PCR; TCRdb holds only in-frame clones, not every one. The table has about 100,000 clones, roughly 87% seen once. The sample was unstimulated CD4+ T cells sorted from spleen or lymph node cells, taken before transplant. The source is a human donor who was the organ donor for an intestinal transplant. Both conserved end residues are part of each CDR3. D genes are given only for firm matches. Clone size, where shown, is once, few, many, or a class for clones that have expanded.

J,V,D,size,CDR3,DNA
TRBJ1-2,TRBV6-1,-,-,CASSDYTGNGYTF,TGTGCCAGCAGTGACTACACAGGGAATGGCTACACCTTC
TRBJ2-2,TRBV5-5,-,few,CASSTGGDSTGELFF,TGTGCCAGCAGCACCGGGGGGGACAGCACCGGGGAGCTGTTTTTT
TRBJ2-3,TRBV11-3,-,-,CASALDGTDTQYF,TGTGCCAGCGCTTTGGACGGGACAGATACGCAGTATTTT
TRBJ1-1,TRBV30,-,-,CAYRPGVTEAFF,TGTGCCTATCGCCCGGGGGTTACTGAAGCTTTCTTT
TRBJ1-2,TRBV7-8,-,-,CASGDTLGNYGYTF,TGTGCCAGCGGGGACACTTTGGGGAACTATGGCTACACCTTC
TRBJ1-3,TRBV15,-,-,CATSSWTENRNTIYF,TGTGCCACCAGCAGCTGGACAGAGAACCGAAACACCATATATTTT
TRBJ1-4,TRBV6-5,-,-,CASSKTGATNEKLFF,TGTGCCAGCAGCAAGACCGGTGCAACTAATGAAAAACTGTTTTTT
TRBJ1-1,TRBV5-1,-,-,CASSPYSGTNTEAFF,TGCGCCAGCAGCCCATACTCCGGGACGAACACTGAAGCTTTCTTT
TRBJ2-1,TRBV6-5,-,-,CASTRDIYNEQFF,TGTGCCAGCACCCGGGACATTTACAATGAGCAGTTCTTC
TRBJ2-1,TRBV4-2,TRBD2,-,CASSQDLPGGGTYNEQFF,TGTGCCAGCAGCCAAGATCTTCCCGGCGGGGGGACCTACAATGAGCAGTTCTTC
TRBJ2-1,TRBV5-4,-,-,CASSLKVGYNEQFF,TGTGCCAGCAGCTTGAAGGTGGGCTACAATGAGCAGTTCTTC
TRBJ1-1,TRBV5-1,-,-,CASSLAGGAMNTEAFF,TGCGCCAGCAGCTTGGCCGGAGGGGCCATGAACACTGAAGCTTTCTTT
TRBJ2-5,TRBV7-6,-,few,CASSFGSGGRQETQYF,TGTGCCAGCAGCTTCGGATCTGGGGGGCGGCAAGAGACCCAGTACTTC
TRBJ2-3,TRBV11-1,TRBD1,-,CASSVGGLTDTQYF,TGTGCCAGCAGCGTAGGGGGCCTGACAGATACGCAGTATTTT
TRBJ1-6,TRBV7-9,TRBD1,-,CASSREVWDRATTDSPLHF,TGTGCCAGCAGCCGAGAAGTGTGGGACAGGGCTACGACTGACTCACCCCTCCACTTT
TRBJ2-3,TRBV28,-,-,CASSLGLPEADTQYF,TGTGCCAGCAGTTTAGGGCTACCGGAGGCAGATACGCAGTATTTT
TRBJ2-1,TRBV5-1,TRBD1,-,CASSRDRAGEQFF,TGCGCCAGCAGCCGTGACAGGGCGGGTGAGCAGTTCTTC
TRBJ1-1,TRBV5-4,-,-,CASSPDLVGNTEAFF,TGTGCCAGCAGCCCCGACTTGGTCGGGAACACTGAAGCTTTCTTT
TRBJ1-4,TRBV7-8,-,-,CASSPPGTLATNEKLFF,TGTGCCAGCAGCCCCCCCGGGACGCTTGCAACTAATGAAAAACTGTTTTTT
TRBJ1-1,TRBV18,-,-,CASSPPAGTTEAFF,TGTGCCAGCTCACCACCAGCGGGGACCACTGAAGCTTTCTTT
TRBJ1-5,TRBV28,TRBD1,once,CASSLTGGFNQPQHF,TGTGCCAGCAGCCTAACAGGGGGTTTCAATCAGCCCCAGCATTTT
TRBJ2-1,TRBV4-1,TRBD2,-,CASSQVWGTSGAQFF,TGCGCCAGCAGCCAAGTTTGGGGGACTAGCGGGGCCCAGTTCTTC
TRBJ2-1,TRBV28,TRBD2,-,CASSLPSGANSYNEQFF,TGTGCCAGCAGTTTGCCTAGCGGGGCCAACTCCTACAATGAGCAGTTCTTC
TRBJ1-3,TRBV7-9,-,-,CASSPIILSGNTIYF,TGTGCCAGCAGCCCGATAATTTTGTCTGGAAACACCATATATTTT
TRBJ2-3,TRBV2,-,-,CASRGGLSDTQYF,TGTGCCAGCAGGGGGGGGCTTTCAGATACGCAGTATTTT
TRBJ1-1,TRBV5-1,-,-,CASSLLLWTEAFF,TGCGCCAGCAGCCTCCTTTTATGGACTGAAGCTTTCTTT